This record looks at one T cell receptor beta chain sequence and its context. The data were obtained in a study of blood T cell repertoires in COVID-19. Study summary: The United States, Italy and Spain supplied acute and convalescent COVID-19 samples.

Profiled with immunoSEQ multiplex PCR; TCRdb holds only in-frame clones, not every one. Here the sample spans around 130,000 clones, 80% to 90% being singletons. This CDR3 comprises 14 residues. V lost 0 bases and J lost 8, with 14 bases in between. The germline V gene has CDR1 SGDLS and CDR2 YYNGEE. V is TRBV9 and J is TRBJ1-2; D is possibly TRBD1 (6 bases). The sequence came from a woman between 55 and 75 years old with acute or convalescent COVID-19. Sequenced sample: peripheral blood. CDR3 residues: CASSVATSGGGYTF. The CDR3 nucleotides are TGTGCCAGCAGCGTAGCTACTAGCGGGGGCGGCTACACCTTC.